A single sample is the source of the 16 T cell receptor beta chains below, sequenced in a study of T cells in Graves' hyperthyroidism and ophthalmopathy. Using RNA transcripts as the source, TCR beta CDR3 regions were amplified. The primer set for the first-round RT-PCR of the TCR CDR3 was HTBI. Each CDR3 protein gets one entry after TCRdb re-called the multiplex PCR reads with MiXCR. The repertoire has a few hundred thousand distinct CDR3 sequences, approximately 12% of them found once; the top ten carry under 25%. Source material: blood. The receptors stem from a man younger than 40 with Graves' hyperthyroidism that later progressed to Graves' ophthalmopathy.

This clonotype showed up many times. This sequence joins TRBV9 and TRBJ2-5; 9 bases are shared with TRBD2. V was clipped by 4 bases and J by 2 bases; unmatched bases: 6. CDR1 and CDR2 from the germline V gene are SGDLS and YYNGEE. This CDR3 region has 15 residues. The CDR3 protein is CASSTGTSPQETQYF. The CDR3 nucleotides are TGTGCCAGCAGCACTGGGACTAGCCCACAAGAGACCCAGTACTTC.

V and J are TRBV11-2 and TRBJ2-1, with D unclear. Germline V CDR1 and CDR2: SGHAT, FQNNGV. CDR3 size: 15 residues. The V gene lost 0 bases and the J gene lost 0 bases, with 6 bases spanning the gap. The CDR3 DNA reads as TGTGCCAGCAGCTTAGAACGGAGCTCCTACAATGAGCAGTTCTTC. Translated, it gives CASSLERSSYNEQFF.

This clonotype was recorded many times. The chain is built from TRBV28 and TRBJ2-5, with D perhaps TRBD2 (6 bases). The V end was cut by 6 bases, the J end by 1 base, with 18 bases between. Germline V gene sequence: CDR1 MDHEN, CDR2 SYDVKM. The CDR3 runs 16 residues. CDR3 coding DNA: TGTGCCAGCAGCCGCTGGACCGGGGGAACCCAAGAGACCCAGTACTTC. Residues: CASSRWTGGTQETQYF. The full variable domain, in which reference TRBV28 and TRBJ2-5 provide the parts outside the CDR3, is DVKVTQSSRYLVKRTGEKVFLECVQDMDHENMFWYRQDPGLGLRLIYFSYDVKMKEKGDIPEGYSVSREKKERFSLILESASTNQTSMYLCASSRWTGGTQETQYFGPGTRLLVL.

The rearrangement uses TRBV20-1 and TRBJ2-4; possibly TRBD1 for D (6 bases). This CDR3 comprises 11 residues. Per the germline V gene, CDR1 is DFQATT and CDR2 is SNEGSKA (reference sequence). With 6 bases removed from V and 6 bases from J, the gap between germline ends came to 9 bases. CDR3 nucleotides: TGCAGTGCGGTACAGGGAAACATTCAGTACTTC. This gives the protein CSAVQGNIQYF.

In this sample, this clonotype turned up many times. The V call is TRBV11-3, the J call TRBJ2-7, with TRBD1 matching 9 bases. This CDR3 is 14 amino acids long. J lost 2 bases, V lost 6 bases, and 5 bases had no gene match. Germline V gene lookup returns CDR1 SGHNT and CDR2 YENEEA. The CDR3 nucleotides read TGTGCCAGCAGACCCCGGACAGGGGCCTACGAGCAGTACTTC. Its translation: CASRPRTGAYEQYF. The full variable domain, in which reference TRBV11-3 and TRBJ2-7 provide the parts outside the CDR3, is EAGVVQSPRYKIIEKKQPVAFWCNPISGHNTLYWYLQNLGQGPELLIRYENEEAVDDSQLPKDRFSAERLKGVDSTLKIQPAELGDSAVYLCASRPRTGAYEQYFGPGTRLTVT.

On this clonotype itself: This may be a read error, as it is one base from a much larger clone. The CDR3 sequence is CASSFRRGIATEAFF. The CDR3, as DNA: TGTGCCAGCAGTTTTAGGCGGGGTATAGCCACTGAAGCTTTCTTT. The rearrangement joins TRBV12-3 or TRBV12-4 to TRBJ1-1, with D hard to call. Trimming took off 3 bases at V and 4 bases at J, with 15 bases between the two ends. The CDR3 extends over 15 amino acids.

This clonotype showed up many times. V and J are TRBV7-9 and TRBJ2-7; tentative D call: TRBD1 (6 bases). In germline, CDR1 is SEHNR, CDR2 FQNEAQ (reference sequence). This CDR3 comprises 13 residues. V gave up 11 bases and J gave up 3 bases, with 17 bases separating them. This chain's CDR3 is CAGGGEQIYEQYF. In DNA form, the CDR3 reads TGTGCCGGGGGCGGAGAACAAATCTACGAGCAGTACTTC.

The sample holds a few counts of this clonotype. The chain carries TRBV4-1 and TRBJ2-5; the D gene is possibly TRBD1 (7 bases). The germline V and J ends were trimmed by 3 bases and 5 bases, with 25 bases remaining between them. The CDR3 length is 18 residues. Per the germline V gene, CDR1 is MGHRA and CDR2 is YSYEKL. CDR3 protein: CASSQWGSGLSGGETQYF. In DNA, the CDR3 is TGCGCCAGCAGCCAGTGGGGATCGGGACTTTCAGGGGGGGAGACCCAGTACTTC.

The chain links TRBV6-1 to TRBJ1-1; D gene unclear. Trimming left V 5 bases short and J 11 bases short, with 18 bases between. Germline-derived CDR1 and CDR2 are MNHNS and SASEGT. The length of the CDR3 is 13 residues. The CDR3 bases are TGTGCCAGCAGTTTTGATGCGCGGGTCGGGGCTTTCTTT. Translated, it gives CASSFDARVGAFF.

This clonotype came up many times. This rearrangement joins TRBV20-1 to TRBJ2-7; 8 nucleotides agree with TRBD1. Losses at the gene ends were 5 bases for V and 4 bases for J; bases not matched to a gene: 13. This CDR3 spans 15 amino acids. The V gene's germline CDR1 is DFQATT and CDR2 SNEGSKA (reference sequence). The CDR3 DNA sequence: TGCAGTGCTTACAGCGCCGGACAGGGTTCATACGAGCAGTACTTC. It encodes CSAYSAGQGSYEQYF.

The gene calls are TRBV6-5 and TRBJ2-3; D unclear. Germline V gene data show CDR1 as MNHEY and CDR2 as SVGAGI. This CDR3 region has 16 residues. Trimming removed 2 bases at V and 5 bases at J, with 17 bases between. The CDR3 reads CASSYGWARRGDTQYF. In DNA, the CDR3 is TGTGCCAGCAGTTACGGGTGGGCGCGACGCGGAGATACGCAGTATTTT.

This clonotype showed up many times. The J gene is TRBJ1-1, the V gene TRBV27; tentative D call: TRBD1 (6 bases). The CDR3 sequence is 11 residues long. Germline CDR1 is MNHEY and CDR2 is SMNVEV (reference sequence). V lost 4 bases and J lost 11, with 11 bases in between. Here the CDR3 DNA reads TGTGCCAGCAGTTCACAGGGACGGGCTTTCTTT. It specifies CASSSQGRAFF.

At least ten counts were recorded for this clonotype. At one end, the junction sequence differs from germline, possibly due to a read error. This chain uses TRBV6-1 with TRBJ1-5, with TRBD1 identical over 7 bases. CDR3 length: 13 residues. Germline V gene sequence: CDR1 MNHNS, CDR2 SASEGT. As DNA, the CDR3 is TGTGCCAGCAGGGAAGACAGGGACCAGCCCCAGCATTTT. As protein: CASREDRDQPQHF.

The chain carries TRBV25-1 and TRBJ2-2, with D perhaps assigned TRBD1 or TRBD2 (6 bases each). This CDR3 is 14 amino acids long. The V end lost 5 bases, the J end lost 7 bases, and 14 bases lay between the germline ends. Germline-derived CDR1 and CDR2 are MGHDK and SYGVNS. In DNA form, the CDR3 reads TGTGCCAGCAGTCGCACTGGGGGGCACGGGGAGCTGTTTTTT. Translated: CASSRTGGHGELFF.

This clonotype was recorded at least ten times. The chain recombines TRBV15 with TRBJ1-1, with 8 bases identical to TRBD1. This CDR3 comprises 17 residues. Germline values: CDR1 LNHNV, CDR2 YYDKDF (reference sequence). The trim removed 5 bases at V and 1 base at J, leaving 12 bases unmatched. The chain's CDR3 is CATSFGDVTGANTEAFF. The CDR3 nucleotides are TGTGCCACCAGCTTCGGAGATGTGACAGGGGCGAACACTGAAGCTTTCTTT.

A word on this clonotype: The conserved closing phenylalanine or tryptophan is absent in this CDR3, likely reflecting a read error. The chain combines TRBV27 with TRBJ1-2; 10 positions agree with TRBD1. V gave up 5 bases and J gave up 2 bases; unmatched junction bases: 5. Germline loops: CDR1 MNHEY, CDR2 SMNVEV (reference sequence). The CDR3 spans 15 residues. CDR3 bases: TGTGCCAGCAGTCTAGGACAGGGGGGGAACTATGGCTACACCTCC. Its protein is CASSLGQGGNYGYTS.